The 27 T cell receptor beta chains presented below share a single source sample, sequenced in a study of blood T cell repertoires in COVID-19. The method was immunoSEQ multiplex PCR; TCRdb's version includes in-frame clones alone and lacks a portion of them. The repertoire consists of roughly 220,000 clones, with more than 80% occurring once and the leading ten covering under 4%. The sequenced sample consisted of PBMCs or T cells enriched from blood (not recorded which). The receptors were sampled from a woman in her 40s with acute COVID-19.

The V call is TRBV7-2, the J call TRBJ2-1; D may be TRBD2 (7 bases). V dropped 2 bases and J dropped 9 bases, with 8 bases sitting between them. The CDR3 extends over 12 amino acids. Germline V CDR1 and CDR2: SGHTA, FQGNSA. In DNA, the CDR3 is TGTGCCAGCAGCTTAAGGGGGGGTGAGCAGTTCTTC. Its translation is CASSLRGGEQFF.

The genes are TRBV5-1 and TRBJ1-2; D ambiguous. This CDR3 region has 15 residues. V lost 4 bases, J lost 7 bases, and 20 bases lay in between. CDR1 SGHRS and CDR2 YFSETQ come from the germline V gene. CDR3 protein: CASSLNPTIRGGYTF. In nucleotides, the CDR3 is TGCGCCAGCAGCCTAAACCCCACGATTCGGGGTGGCTACACCTTC.

This chain connects TRBV7-8 to TRBJ1-2; 8 nucleotides match TRBD1. Trimming at V came to 5 bases and at J to 4 bases, leaving 6 bases not matched to a gene. The CDR3 has 14 residues. The germline V gene has CDR1 SGHVS and CDR2 FQNEAQ. CDR3 DNA: TGTGCCAGCAGCCCCGGGACAGGTGGCTATGGCTACACCTTC. Translated, it gives CASSPGTGGYGYTF.

The chain is built from TRBV19 and TRBJ2-1, with 7 bases lining up with TRBD2. J gave up 4 bases and V 3 bases, and 6 bases lay outside the gene matches. There are 15 residues in the CDR3. Germline V gene sequence: CDR1 LNHDA, CDR2 SQIVND (reference sequence). The CDR3 DNA is TGTGCCAGTAGTATTACGGGGGGTCCGTACAATGAGCAGTTCTTC. Translating gives CASSITGGPYNEQFF. The full variable domain, completed using reference TRBV19 and TRBJ2-1, is DGGITQSPKYLFRKEGQNVTLSCEQNLNHDAMYWYRQDPGQGLRLIYYSQIVNDFQKGDIAEGYSVSREKKESFPLTVTSAQKNPTAFYLCASSITGGPYNEQFFGPGTRLTVL.

The CDR3, as DNA: TGCAGTGCTAGTGAGCGTGGTGAAGCTTTCTTT. This translates into CSASERGEAFF. The V and J genes are TRBV20-1 and TRBJ1-1; D gene ambiguous. The CDR3 spans 11 residues. V was shortened by 3 bases and J by 7 bases, with 9 bases between the two germline ends. The germline V gene has CDR1 DFQATT and CDR2 SNEGSKA (reference sequence).

This chain links TRBV14 with TRBJ1-1; no clear D. The CDR3 spans 14 residues. V lost 3 bases to trimming and J lost 0 bases, with 8 bases between them. The germline gives CDR1 SGHDN, CDR2 FVKESK. The CDR3 nucleotides are TGTGCCAGCAGCCATGGACTTATGAACACTGAAGCTTTCTTT. This encodes CASSHGLMNTEAFF.

This chain links TRBV12-3 or TRBV12-4 with TRBJ2-5; D uncertain. The CDR3 spans 11 residues. With 6 bases removed from V and 4 bases from J, the gap between germline ends came to 6 bases. CDR3 sequence (DNA): TGTGCCAGCAGCCCGGGAGAGACCCAGTACTTC. As protein: CASSPGETQYF.

The chain joins TRBV5-8 to TRBJ1-2, with unresolved D. Germline CDR1 is SGHTS and CDR2 is YDEGEE. The CDR3 length is 14 residues. Trimming pared 2 bases from V and 2 bases from J, leaving 10 bases between. This chain's CDR3 is CASSLRLLNYGYTF. CDR3 sequence (DNA): TGTGCCAGCAGCTTAAGACTCCTAAACTATGGCTACACCTTC.

The chain combines TRBV6-5 with TRBJ1-4; D is uncertain. Germline lookup yields CDR1 MNHEY and CDR2 SVGAGI. This CDR3 has 14 residues. Trimming shortened V by 2 bases and J by 3 bases, and 7 bases separated the two germline ends. DNA for the CDR3: TGTGCCAGCAGTTACCTCGGTCCTAATGAAAAACTGTTTTTT. Encoded protein: CASSYLGPNEKLFF.

The rearrangement joins TRBV30 to TRBJ1-1; the match to TRBD1 covers 7 bases. Germline-derived CDR1 and CDR2 are GTSNPN and SVGIG (reference sequence). The CDR3 is made up of 14 amino acids. The junction had 14 bases not matched to a gene; V was cut back by 7 bases and J by 6 bases. The CDR3 sequence: CAYLTTGRVAEAFF. For the CDR3, the DNA is TGTGCCTACCTCACGACAGGGCGCGTGGCTGAAGCTTTCTTT.

The chain links TRBV3-1 (or the pseudogene TRBV3-2) to TRBJ2-5, with D perhaps TRBD1 (6 bases). V was trimmed by 7 bases and J by 2 bases, leaving 11 bases between them. The CDR3 is 13 amino acids. Germline loops: CDR1 LGHDT, CDR2 YNNKEL (reference sequence). CDR3 residues: CASKGVDQETQYF. The CDR3 nucleotides are TGTGCCAGCAAGGGGGTAGATCAAGAGACCCAGTACTTC.

The rearrangement links TRBV6-5 to TRBJ1-1; D is possibly TRBD1 (5 bases). This CDR3 is 14 amino acids long. Per the germline V gene, CDR1 is MNHEY and CDR2 is SVGAGI. V shed 2 bases and J shed 0 bases, with 7 bases lying between them. For the CDR3, the DNA is TGTGCCAGCAGTTACGCGGGACTGAACACTGAAGCTTTCTTT. This codes for CASSYAGLNTEAFF.

The chain recombines TRBV28 with TRBJ1-2; 7 nucleotides match TRBD1. Germline trimming cut 6 bases from V and 7 bases from J; bases unmatched to any gene: 8. Germline V gene lookup returns CDR1 MDHEN and CDR2 SYDVKM. The CDR3 covers 13 residues. Here the CDR3 DNA reads TGTGCCAGCAGCATCGGGACAGTAGTTGGCTACACCTTC. It encodes CASSIGTVVGYTF.

The V gene is TRBV6-5, the J gene TRBJ2-7, with 9 bases that match TRBD1. The CDR3 consists of 14 residues. The V gene's germline CDR1 is MNHEY and CDR2 SVGAGI. Losses at the gene ends were 8 bases for V and 3 bases for J; bases not matched to a gene: 8. The CDR3 coding sequence is TGTGCCAGCCGAACGGGACAGGGATACTACGAGCAGTACTTC. Residues: CASRTGQGYYEQYF.

This clone showed up just a few times. The chain recombines TRBV6-2 or TRBV6-3 with TRBJ1-2; TRBD1 aligns across 7 bases. Germline lookup yields CDR1 MNHEY and CDR2 SVGEGT. V shed 0 bases, J shed 7 bases, and the junction held 5 bases outside the gene matches. CDR3 size: 14 residues. As DNA, the CDR3 is TGTGCCAGCAGTTACTCCTTACAGGGGACTGGCTACACCTTC. Its translation: CASSYSLQGTGYTF.

This chain links TRBV5-8 with TRBJ1-5, with 7 bases matching TRBD1. The V segment lost 4 bases and the J segment 2 bases; nucleotides outside the gene matches: 6. CDR1 is SGHTS, CDR2 YDEGEE, per germline. The CDR3 contains 15 residues. The CDR3 here is CASSRQGYGNQPQHF. CDR3 in DNA: TGTGCCAGCAGCCGACAGGGTTATGGCAATCAGCCCCAGCATTTT.

The chain joins TRBV5-8 to TRBJ2-5, with D perhaps matching TRBD2 (6 bases). Germline CDR1 reads SGHTS; CDR2 reads YDEGEE. The CDR3 has 13 amino acids. Trimming removed 4 bases from V and 3 bases from J, with 10 bases in between. The CDR3 protein is CASSPGDKETQYF. The CDR3 coding sequence is TGTGCCAGCAGCCCGGGGGATAAAGAGACCCAGTACTTC.

The V gene is TRBV7-8, the J gene TRBJ1-4; 11 bases fit TRBD1. With V trimmed by 6 bases and J by 7 bases, 7 bases remained unmatched. CDR1 SGHVS and CDR2 FQNEAQ come from the germline V gene. The CDR3 extends over 15 amino acids. CDR3 amino acids: CASRRGQGVSEKLFF. The DNA for the CDR3 is TGTGCCAGCAGGAGGGGACAGGGGGTTAGTGAAAAACTGTTTTTT.

The V and J genes are TRBV30 and TRBJ1-1; possible D gene TRBD1, 6 bases. Germline-derived CDR1 and CDR2 are GTSNPN and SVGIG (reference sequence). The CDR3 is 15 amino acids. Trimming removed 5 bases at V and 0 bases at J, with 16 bases between. CDR3 bases: TGTGCCTGGTCAAATCCGGGACATATGAACACTGAAGCTTTCTTT. Translation: CAWSNPGHMNTEAFF.

The rearrangement links TRBV30 to TRBJ1-2, with 9 bases lining up with TRBD1. CDR1 GTSNPN and CDR2 SVGIG come from the germline V gene (reference sequence). The CDR3 has 13 residues. The V gene end was trimmed by 1 base and the J gene end by 8 bases; junction bases not matched to a gene: 5. DNA of the CDR3: TGTGCCTGGAGTGAGGGACAGGGTGACGGCTACACCTTC. Its translation: CAWSEGQGDGYTF.

CDR3 in amino acids: CASRSAGAYEQYV. The DNA for the CDR3 is TGTGCAAGTCGCTCGGCAGGGGCCTACGAGCAGTACGTC. J is TRBJ2-7 and V is TRBV12-2; the table assigns TRBD1, which was not confirmed against the DNA. TRBV12-2 represents a pseudogene. The CDR3 contains 13 residues.

The V gene is TRBV6-1, the J gene TRBJ1-2; TRBD1 matches at 10 bases. From germline, CDR1 is MNHNS and CDR2 SASEGT. V shed 1 base and J 8 bases; nucleotides not matched to a gene: 7. This CDR3 spans 15 amino acids. CDR3 protein: CASSEGRQGARGYTF. CDR3 DNA: TGTGCCAGCAGTGAAGGACGACAGGGGGCGCGGGGCTACACCTTC.

V usage is TRBV6-5 and J usage is TRBJ1-2; possible D gene TRBD1, 5 bases. The CDR3 has 14 amino acids. Germline-derived CDR1 and CDR2 are MNHEY and SVGAGI. V shed 6 bases and J shed 4 bases, with 15 bases lying between them. The CDR3 reads CASRGEGVGYGYTF. DNA of the CDR3: TGTGCCAGCAGGGGGGAGGGTGTTGGCTATGGCTACACCTTC.

The chain couples TRBV4-3 to TRBJ2-4, with 8 bases identical to TRBD1. The CDR3 extends over 15 amino acids. The germline V gene encodes CDR1 LGHNA and CDR2 YSLEER. Trimming cost V 0 bases and J 6 bases; bases outside gene matches: 4. This CDR3 reads CASSQEGTGGNIQYF. The CDR3 DNA is TGCGCCAGCAGCCAAGAGGGTACAGGGGGAAACATTCAGTACTTC.

The chain combines TRBV12-3 or TRBV12-4 with TRBJ1-5; D unclear. The CDR3 consists of 13 residues. V lost 3 bases, J lost 7 bases, and 10 bases lay in between. Here the CDR3 reads CASSLAGGQPQHF. The CDR3 region has the DNA TGTGCCAGCAGTTTGGCAGGTGGACAGCCCCAGCATTTT.

CDR3 DNA: TGTGCCAGCACGACAGGGGGTGAAAAACTGTTTTTT. This gives the protein CASTTGGEKLFF. V is TRBV27 and J is TRBJ1-4, with 9 bases that match TRBD1. The germline V gene encodes CDR1 MNHEY and CDR2 SMNVEV (reference sequence). The trim removed 7 bases at V and 7 bases at J, leaving 1 base unmatched. This CDR3 is 12 amino acids long.

This clone has a handful of counts. This chain links TRBV19 with TRBJ1-3; D is possibly TRBD1 (6 bases). The length of the CDR3 is 17 residues. Germline V gene data show CDR1 as LNHDA and CDR2 as SQIVND (reference sequence). V lost 2 bases and J lost 0, with 14 bases in between. CDR3 in DNA: TGTGCCAGTAGTATACAGGGGCTACCGTACTCTGGAAACACCATATATTTT. Encoded protein: CASSIQGLPYSGNTIYF.